This passage covers 18 T cell receptor beta chains from one sample sequenced in a study of OX40 agonist ivuxolimab in advanced cancers. Clones were read by immunoSEQ multiplex PCR, and TCRdb kept only the in-frame ones, dropping some. The sample holds roughly 110,000 clones, more than 85% seen once. Sequenced material: CD4+ or CD8+ T cells sorted from blood, taken in a trial of the OX40 agonist ivuxolimab. The source of these receptors is an adult with an advanced solid tumor such as melanoma, head and neck, liver or kidney cancer.

The genes are TRBV27 and TRBJ1-5; 7 bases match TRBD1. The V and J ends lost 2 bases and 6 bases, in that order; junction bases with no gene match: 4. This CDR3 has 14 amino acids. Germline CDR1 and CDR2: MNHEY and SMNVEV (reference sequence). The CDR3 sequence is CASSLGGGGQPQHF. The CDR3 DNA sequence: TGTGCCAGCAGTTTAGGAGGGGGCGGTCAGCCCCAGCATTTT.

V and J are TRBV10-3 and TRBJ2-3; D is unclear. Trimming pared 0 bases from V and 6 bases from J, leaving 4 bases between. Germline CDR1 reads ENHRY; CDR2 reads SYGVKD. The CDR3 covers 12 residues. CDR3 amino acids: CAISESWDTQYF. The CDR3 DNA reads as TGTGCCATCAGTGAGTCGTGGGATACGCAGTATTTT.

V is TRBV7-2 and J is TRBJ2-2; possibly TRBD2 for D (5 bases). The ends were cut back, 5 bases at V and 9 bases at J, with 10 bases in the middle. Germline V gene sequence: CDR1 SGHTA, CDR2 FQGNSA. This CDR3 contains 12 residues. The CDR3 DNA reads as TGTGCCAGCAGCCCCACTAGTTGGGAGCTGTTTTTT. Translated: CASSPTSWELFF.

The V call is TRBV19, the J call TRBJ2-1; D tentatively fits TRBD1 or TRBD2 (5 bases each). The germline gives CDR1 LNHDA, CDR2 SQIVND (reference sequence). Between the trimmed V and J ends, which lost 2 bases and 0 bases, there was a span of 14 bases. The CDR3 extends over 17 amino acids. Written as DNA, the CDR3 is TGTGCCAGTAGTATAACAGGAGGTGGGAGCTCCTACAATGAGCAGTTCTTC. It codes for CASSITGGGSSYNEQFF. Full variable domain (remainder filled in from reference TRBV19 and TRBJ2-1): DGGITQSPKYLFRKEGQNVTLSCEQNLNHDAMYWYRQDPGQGLRLIYYSQIVNDFQKGDIAEGYSVSREKKESFPLTVTSAQKNPTAFYLCASSITGGGSSYNEQFFGPGTRLTVL.

This chain links TRBV5-1 with TRBJ1-2; D unresolved. This CDR3 is 14 amino acids long. V lost 3 bases and J 4 bases, leaving 13 bases between the germline ends. Germline values: CDR1 SGHRS, CDR2 YFSETQ. The CDR3 sequence is CASSSEVPSYGYTF. The CDR3 region has the DNA TGCGCCAGCAGCTCCGAGGTTCCGTCCTATGGCTACACCTTC.

This clone was recorded once. This sequence joins TRBV19 and TRBJ2-4, with a possible D match to TRBD1 (6 bases). CDR1 is LNHDA and CDR2 is SQIVND in the germline V gene (reference sequence). The CDR3 has 15 amino acids. V lost 11 bases, J lost 4 bases, and 21 bases lay in between. The CDR3 spells CAGVGPTGEKNIQYF. DNA for the CDR3: TGTGCCGGAGTCGGGCCGACAGGAGAAAAAAACATTCAGTACTTC.

The rearrangement links TRBV2 to TRBJ1-6; the D gene is possibly TRBD1 (5 bases). The CDR3 runs 16 residues. Germline V CDR1 and CDR2: SNHLY, FYNNEI. V lost 0 bases and J lost 9, with 15 bases in between. Here the CDR3 DNA reads TGTGCCAGCAGTGAAGCGCCCGGGGGTAAGGGTTCACCCCTCCACTTT. The encoded protein is CASSEAPGGKGSPLHF.

This chain's CDR3 is CASSLGSSASTDTQYF. The CDR3 DNA follows: TGCGCCAGCAGCTTGGGATCTAGCGCTAGCACAGATACGCAGTATTTT. The rearrangement joins TRBV5-1 to TRBJ2-3, with D perhaps TRBD2 (6 bases). CDR3 length: 16 amino acids. The V end was cut by 0 bases, the J end by 0 bases, with 11 bases between. Germline V gene sequence: CDR1 SGHRS, CDR2 YFSETQ.

This clone was seen a single time. V gene TRBV10-3 combines with J gene TRBJ2-7; unclear D gene. V was trimmed by 4 bases and J by 3 bases, leaving 16 bases between them. The CDR3 is made up of 15 amino acids. CDR1 is ENHRY, CDR2 SYGVKD, per germline. The CDR3 bases are TGTGCCATCAGTGTATGGCAGTCCTTTAACTACGAGCAGTACTTC. This encodes CAISVWQSFNYEQYF.

J is TRBJ1-5 and V is TRBV19, with TRBD1 matching 8 bases. This CDR3 has 14 amino acids. V lost 4 bases to trimming and J lost 3 bases; unmatched junction nucleotides: 2. CDR1 and CDR2 from the germline V gene are LNHDA and SQIVND (reference sequence). CDR3 loop: CASSRTGNNQPQHF. CDR3 bases: TGTGCCAGTAGTAGGACAGGGAACAATCAGCCCCAGCATTTT.

The V and J genes are TRBV7-9 and TRBJ2-5, with TRBD2 matching over 7 bases. Trimming cost V 1 base and J 1 base; bases outside gene matches: 12. The CDR3 covers 18 residues. CDR1 is SEHNR, CDR2 FQNEAQ, per germline (reference sequence). CDR3 coding DNA: TGTGCCAGCAGCTTAGTTTCTACATGGGGGGGTCTCCAAGAGACCCAGTACTTC. It yields the protein CASSLVSTWGGLQETQYF.

This clone was observed a handful of times. This chain connects TRBV30 to TRBJ1-1; D may be TRBD1 (6 bases). Per the germline V gene, CDR1 is GTSNPN and CDR2 is SVGIG (reference sequence). The CDR3 covers 13 residues. Trimming cost V 7 bases and J 1 base, with 13 bases left between them. CDR3 sequence: CAFSGQPNTEAFF. In DNA, the CDR3 is TGTGCCTTCTCAGGACAGCCGAACACTGAAGCTTTCTTT.

The DNA for the CDR3 is TGCGCCAGCAGCTTGGGACAGACAAGCAATCAGCCCCAGCATTTT. It codes for CASSLGQTSNQPQHF. This rearrangement joins TRBV5-1 to TRBJ1-5, with D possibly being TRBD1 (5 bases). CDR1 and CDR2 (germline): SGHRS, YFSETQ. The ends were cut back, 0 bases at V and 1 base at J, with 8 bases in the middle. The CDR3 has 15 amino acids.

V and J are TRBV7-3 and TRBJ2-1; no definite D call. V lost 3 bases and J lost 5, with 5 bases in between. Germline assignment: CDR1 SGHTA and CDR2 FQGTGA. The CDR3 sequence is 12 residues long. CDR3: CASSLPDNEQFF. CDR3 coding DNA: TGTGCCAGCAGCTTGCCCGACAATGAGCAGTTCTTC.

The chain recombines TRBV25-1 with TRBJ1-4, with 10 nucleotides matching TRBD1. CDR1 and CDR2 (germline): MGHDK, SYGVNS. V dropped 2 bases and J dropped 7; count of bases not matched to a gene: 10. This CDR3 is 17 amino acids long. CDR3 region: CASSEGVTGGNGEKLFF. The CDR3 DNA sequence: TGTGCCAGCAGTGAAGGGGTGACAGGGGGCAACGGTGAAAAACTGTTTTTT.

The chain couples TRBV6-6 to TRBJ1-1, with D possibly TRBD1 on 6 matching bases. This CDR3 has 16 residues. Germline lookup yields CDR1 MNHNY and CDR2 SVGAGI (reference sequence). Trimming removed 3 bases at V and 4 bases at J, with 18 bases between. The CDR3 is CASSYSSRGGGTEAFF. The CDR3, as DNA: TGTGCCAGCAGTTATTCCTCCAGGGGCGGGGGCACTGAAGCTTTCTTT.

The chain is built from TRBV5-1 and TRBJ2-5; 8 bases are shared with TRBD1. CDR1 and CDR2 (germline): SGHRS, YFSETQ. V dropped 2 bases and J dropped 2; count of bases not matched to a gene: 5. The CDR3 loop spans 15 amino acids. CDR3 DNA: TGCGCCAGCAGCTTCGGACAGGGCAGGCAAGAGACCCAGTACTTC. This codes for CASSFGQGRQETQYF.

The chain has TRBV7-2 and TRBJ1-3, with a weak D call TRBD1 (6 bases). The CDR3 is 16 residues long. Per germline, CDR1 SGHTA and CDR2 FQGNSA. V dropped 5 bases and J dropped 0 bases, with 14 bases sitting between them. The chain's CDR3 is CASSAGTPSSGNTIYF. Written as DNA, the CDR3 is TGTGCCAGCAGCGCTGGGACACCGAGCTCTGGAAACACCATATATTTT.